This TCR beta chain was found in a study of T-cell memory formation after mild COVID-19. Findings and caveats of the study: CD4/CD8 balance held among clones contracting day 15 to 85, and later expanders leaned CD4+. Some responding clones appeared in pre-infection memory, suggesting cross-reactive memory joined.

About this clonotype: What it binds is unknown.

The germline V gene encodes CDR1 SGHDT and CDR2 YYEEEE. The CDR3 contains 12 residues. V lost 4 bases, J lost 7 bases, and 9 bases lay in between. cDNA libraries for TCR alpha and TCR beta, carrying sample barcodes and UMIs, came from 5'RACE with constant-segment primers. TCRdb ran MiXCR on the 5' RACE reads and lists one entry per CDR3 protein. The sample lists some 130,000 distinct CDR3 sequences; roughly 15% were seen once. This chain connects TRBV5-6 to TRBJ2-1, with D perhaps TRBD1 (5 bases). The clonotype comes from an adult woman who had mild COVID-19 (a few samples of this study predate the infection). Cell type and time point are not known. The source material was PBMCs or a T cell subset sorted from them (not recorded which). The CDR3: CASSVTVNEQFF. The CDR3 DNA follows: TGTGCCAGCAGCGTGACAGTAAATGAGCAGTTCTTC.